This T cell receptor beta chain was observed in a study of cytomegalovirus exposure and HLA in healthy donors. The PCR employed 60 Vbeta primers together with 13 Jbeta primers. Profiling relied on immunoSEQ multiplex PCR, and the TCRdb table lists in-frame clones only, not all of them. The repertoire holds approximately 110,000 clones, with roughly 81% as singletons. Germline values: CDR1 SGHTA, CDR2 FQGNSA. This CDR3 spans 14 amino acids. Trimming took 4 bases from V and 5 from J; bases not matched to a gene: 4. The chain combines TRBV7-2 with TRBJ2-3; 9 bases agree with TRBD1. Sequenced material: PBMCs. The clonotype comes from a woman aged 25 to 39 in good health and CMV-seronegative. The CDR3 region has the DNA TGTGCCAGCAGCTCGAGACAGGGGGGAGATACGCAGTATTTT. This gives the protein CASSSRQGGDTQYF.